A single sample is the source of the 27 T cell receptor beta chains below, sequenced in a study of blood T cell repertoires in COVID-19. Assay used: immunoSEQ multiplex PCR; TCRdb lists only in-frame clones, some missing. The sample includes fewer than 300,000 clones, 81% of them seen just once. The source material was peripheral blood. The receptors derive from a woman aged 55-69 years with active or convalescent COVID-19.

This chain links TRBV18 with TRBJ1-1, with D maybe TRBD1 (5 bases). The CDR3 consists of 16 residues. V was cut by 1 base and J by 2 bases, with 14 bases left in between. Germline CDR1 and CDR2: KGHSH and LQKENI. This CDR3 is CASSPRSDTVNTEAFF. As DNA, the CDR3 is TGTGCCAGCTCACCACGGTCGGACACGGTCAACACTGAAGCTTTCTTT.

This chain links TRBV5-6 with TRBJ1-5; D is perhaps TRBD1 (5 bases). The V gene lost 1 base and the J gene lost 4 bases, with 15 bases spanning the gap. The CDR3 is 16 amino acids. Germline CDR1 is SGHDT and CDR2 is YYEEEE. The CDR3 protein is CASSLRAGGGNQPQHF. The CDR3 DNA sequence: TGTGCCAGCAGCTTGAGGGCAGGCGGGGGGAATCAGCCCCAGCATTTT.

The V call is TRBV18, the J call TRBJ1-3; 8 bases line up with TRBD1. V lost 3 bases and J lost 11; bases outside the gene matches: 3. Germline values: CDR1 KGHSH, CDR2 LQKENI. The CDR3 contains 12 residues. CDR3 sequence: CASSPTGAPIYF. The CDR3 DNA sequence: TGTGCCAGCTCACCGACAGGGGCCCCCATATATTTT.

This clone has only a few counts. The V gene is TRBV4-3, the J gene TRBJ1-4, with D maybe TRBD1 (6 bases). Germline V CDR1 and CDR2: LGHNA, YSLEER. The CDR3 covers 16 residues. Trimming took 4 bases from V and 0 from J, leaving 12 bases between them. CDR3 bases: TGCGCCAGCAGCCTGGGCAGGGGCACAACTAATGAAAAACTGTTTTTT. Its protein product is CASSLGRGTTNEKLFF.

The rearrangement joins TRBV10-3 to TRBJ2-7, with 9 positions matching TRBD1. Germline-derived CDR1 and CDR2 are ENHRY and SYGVKD. V lost 4 bases to trimming and J lost 3 bases; unmatched junction nucleotides: 7. CDR3 length equals 15 residues. DNA of the CDR3: TGTGCCATCAGTGCCCCCGGGACAGGGAACTACGAGCAGTACTTC. Translating it yields CAISAPGTGNYEQYF.

This clone was recorded many times. This sequence joins TRBV6-1 and TRBJ2-2, with a possible D match to TRBD1 (6 bases). Trimming stripped 0 bases from V and 3 bases from J, with 8 bases between. From germline, CDR1 is MNHNS and CDR2 SASEGT. The CDR3 sequence is 15 residues long. The CDR3, as DNA: TGTGCCAGCAGTGAAGCGCCAGGGGACACCGGGGAGCTGTTTTTT. Translated: CASSEAPGDTGELFF.

This rearrangement joins TRBV5-1 to TRBJ2-2; tentative D call: TRBD1 (6 bases). CDR1 is SGHRS, CDR2 YFSETQ, per germline. Trimming shortened V by 4 bases and J by 4 bases, and 8 bases separated the two germline ends. The CDR3 length is 13 residues. DNA for the CDR3: TGCGCCAGCAGCAGCAGGGGCACCGGGGAGCTGTTTTTT. It translates to CASSSRGTGELFF.

This clone was seen just once. The V call is TRBV15, the J call TRBJ1-2; D may be TRBD1 (5 bases). V was cut by 4 bases and J by 2 bases, with 17 bases left in between. CDR3 size: 16 residues. In germline, CDR1 is LNHNV, CDR2 YYDKDF (reference sequence). The CDR3 region is CATSKGLGPRNYGYTF. The CDR3, as DNA: TGTGCCACCAGCAAGGGGCTGGGGCCAAGGAACTATGGCTACACCTTC.

The CDR3 region has the DNA TGTGCCAGCAGCCAAACAGCGAACACCGGGGAGCTGTTTTTT. Its translation: CASSQTANTGELFF. The chain recombines TRBV14 with TRBJ2-2; no reliable D call. The CDR3 contains 14 residues. Germline lookup yields CDR1 SGHDN and CDR2 FVKESK. Trimming removed 2 bases at V and 0 bases at J, with 4 bases between.

The rearrangement joins TRBV30 to TRBJ2-7, with TRBD1 identical over 9 bases. This CDR3 contains 14 residues. J lost 4 bases, V lost 1 base, and 5 bases had no gene match. CDR1 and CDR2 (germline): GTSNPN, SVGIG (reference sequence). Here the CDR3 reads CAWSGGQGQYEQYF. Written as DNA, the CDR3 is TGTGCCTGGAGTGGGGGACAGGGTCAATACGAGCAGTACTTC.

The chain has TRBV9 and TRBJ2-3; no definite D call. The CDR3 covers 15 residues. The V gene's germline CDR1 is SGDLS and CDR2 YYNGEE. Trimming took off 0 bases at V and 2 bases at J, with 10 bases between the two ends. The CDR3: CASSVGIVATDTQYF. The CDR3 DNA sequence: TGTGCCAGCAGCGTAGGTATCGTGGCCACAGATACGCAGTATTTT.

The chain recombines TRBV28 with TRBJ1-1; D is uncertain. The germline V gene has CDR1 MDHEN and CDR2 SYDVKM. The CDR3 runs 12 residues. Between the trimmed V and J ends, which lost 9 bases and 4 bases, there was a span of 12 bases. This chain's CDR3 is CASYGYLTEAFF. The CDR3 DNA follows: TGTGCCAGTTACGGGTACCTCACTGAAGCTTTCTTT.

The chain is built from TRBV2 and TRBJ1-5; 9 bases agree with TRBD1. V shed 6 bases, J shed 4 bases, and the junction held 7 bases outside the gene matches. CDR3 length equals 15 residues. Germline CDR1 SNHLY, CDR2 FYNNEI. The CDR3 nucleotides read TGTGCCAGCAGGTCGGGACAGGGAGGGAATCAGCCCCAGCATTTT. It codes for CASRSGQGGNQPQHF.

This clone was picked up one time. The CDR3 DNA sequence: TGTGCCACCAGCAGAGGTGGGAGGGGTACTGAAGCTTTCTTT. Translating gives CATSRGGRGTEAFF. V and J are TRBV15 and TRBJ1-1; TRBD1 is a possible D gene (5 bases). Germline lookup yields CDR1 LNHNV and CDR2 YYDKDF (reference sequence). CDR3 size: 14 residues. The germline V and J ends were trimmed by 1 base and 5 bases, with 11 bases remaining between them. Looking up the rest from reference TRBV15 and TRBJ1-1 gives the full variable domain: DAMVIQNPRYQVTQFGKPVTLSCSQTLNHNVMYWYQQKSSQAPKLLFHYYDKDFNNEADTPDNFQSRRPNTSFCFLDIRSPGLGDTAMYLCATSRGGRGTEAFFGQGTRLTVV.

J is TRBJ2-2 and V is TRBV29-1; D might be TRBD1 (5 bases). This CDR3 is 14 amino acids long. With 5 bases removed from V and 1 base from J, the gap between germline ends came to 11 bases. The V gene's germline CDR1 is SQVTM and CDR2 ANQGSEA. CDR3 region: CSVSPRVNTGELFF. In DNA, the CDR3 is TGCAGCGTTTCGCCCAGGGTGAACACCGGGGAGCTGTTTTTT.

The rearrangement joins TRBV5-6 to TRBJ2-3, with TRBD2 as a possible D gene (5 bases). The V gene lost 4 bases and the J gene lost 3 bases, with 6 bases spanning the gap. The V gene's germline CDR1 is SGHDT and CDR2 YYEEEE. The CDR3 length is 12 residues. The DNA of the CDR3 is TGTGCCAGCAGCCCGGGGACAGATACGCAGTATTTT. Its translation is CASSPGTDTQYF.

V is TRBV7-6 and J is TRBJ2-7, with 7 bases matching TRBD1. CDR1 and CDR2 from the germline V gene are SGHVS and FNYEAQ. J was trimmed by 1 base and V by 3 bases; bases with no gene match: 18. The CDR3 totals 19 residues. Written as DNA, the CDR3 is TGTGCCAGCAGCTTCGCCACCTCTGCTCCGACAGGGAGATCCTACGAGCAGTACTTC. Residues: CASSFATSAPTGRSYEQYF. Full variable domain (remainder filled in from reference TRBV7-6 and TRBJ2-7): GAGVSQSPRYKVTKRGQDVALRCDPISGHVSLYWYRQALGQGPEFLTYFNYEAQQDKSGLPNDRFSAERPEGSISTLTIQRTEQRDSAMYRCASSFATSAPTGRSYEQYFGPGTRLTVT.

The chain has TRBV7-8 and TRBJ2-7; 8 bases agree with TRBD1. Germline loops: CDR1 SGHVS, CDR2 FQNEAQ. This CDR3 spans 14 amino acids. The ends lost 1 base at V and 6 bases at J; junction bases unmatched: 5. CDR3 nucleotides: TGTGCCAGCAGCTTAGGGGAGACAGGGGTCGAGCAGTACTTC. Encoded protein: CASSLGETGVEQYF.

V gene TRBV5-1 combines with J gene TRBJ1-5; 8 bases are a match to TRBD1. From germline, CDR1 is SGHRS and CDR2 YFSETQ. CDR3 length: 13 amino acids. V dropped 1 base and J dropped 6; count of bases not matched to a gene: 0. CDR3 DNA sequence: TGCGCCAGCAGCTTGACAGGGGGTCAGCCCCAGCATTTT. Translated, it gives CASSLTGGQPQHF.

J is TRBJ2-1 and V is TRBV7-2; the match to TRBD2 covers 10 bases. The germline CDR1 and CDR2 sequences are SGHTA and FQGNSA. V shed 5 bases, J shed 9 bases, and the junction held 10 bases outside the gene matches. The CDR3 has 15 amino acids. DNA of the CDR3: TGTGCCAGCAGCCACCCTAGCGGGGGCCTGTTTGAGCAGTTCTTC. Translated, it gives CASSHPSGGLFEQFF.

This chain joins TRBV5-6 and TRBJ2-2, with 7 bases matching TRBD1. Germline V gene data show CDR1 as SGHDT and CDR2 as YYEEEE. The J segment lost 3 bases and the V segment lost 4 bases, leaving 9 bases of the junction unmatched. The length of the CDR3 is 16 residues. Written as DNA, the CDR3 is TGTGCCAGCAGCGCCCCCCGGGACAGCCACACCGGGGAGCTGTTTTTT. Encoded protein: CASSAPRDSHTGELFF.

The rearrangement joins TRBV19 to TRBJ1-2; 10 bases align to TRBD1. CDR1 and CDR2 from the germline V gene are LNHDA and SQIVND (reference sequence). The CDR3 contains 17 residues. The J segment lost 1 base and the V segment lost 4 bases, leaving 9 bases of the junction unmatched. CDR3: CASSTPGQGFYNYGYTF. The CDR3 region has the DNA TGTGCCAGTAGTACACCGGGACAGGGGTTCTATAACTATGGCTACACCTTC.

The chain has TRBV5-1 and TRBJ1-2, with D perhaps TRBD1 (6 bases). The CDR3 runs to 16 residues. Trimming pared 4 bases from V and 0 bases from J, leaving 16 bases between. In germline, CDR1 is SGHRS, CDR2 YFSETQ. CDR3 residues: CASSPGQSIPNYGYTF. The CDR3 DNA follows: TGCGCCAGCAGCCCCGGACAGTCTATACCTAACTATGGCTACACCTTC.

The chain links TRBV5-1 to TRBJ1-1; 7 bases map to TRBD1. The CDR3 spans 14 residues. The germline V gene encodes CDR1 SGHRS and CDR2 YFSETQ. The junction had 4 bases not matched to a gene; V was cut back by 0 bases and J by 5 bases. CDR3 sequence (DNA): TGCGCCAGCAGCTTGGTGGGACAGACGACTGAAGCTTTCTTT. Its protein product is CASSLVGQTTEAFF. The full variable domain, rest sourced from reference TRBV5-1 and TRBJ1-1, is KAGVTQTPRYLIKTRGQQVTLSCSPISGHRSVSWYQQTPGQGLQFLFEYFSETQRNKGNFPGRFSGRQFSNSRSEMNVSTLELGDSALYLCASSLVGQTTEAFFGQGTRLTVV.

The chain combines TRBV7-9 with TRBJ1-4; D might be TRBD1 (5 bases). CDR1 is SEHNR, CDR2 FQNEAQ, per germline (reference sequence). Trimming shortened V by 5 bases and J by 7 bases, and 14 bases separated the two germline ends. The CDR3 has 14 residues. The CDR3 nucleotides are TGTGCCAGCAGCCCTCGCGCCGGGGGTGAAAAACTGTTTTTT. Translating it yields CASSPRAGGEKLFF.

The chain uses TRBV5-5 and TRBJ1-2, with D perhaps TRBD1 (6 bases). With 4 bases removed from V and 0 bases from J, the gap between germline ends came to 16 bases. The length of the CDR3 is 16 residues. Germline CDR1 is SGHKS and CDR2 is YYEKEE (reference sequence). The CDR3, as DNA: TGTGCCAGCAGCGGAACTGACAGGACAACTAACTATGGCTACACCTTC. It yields the protein CASSGTDRTTNYGYTF.

This clone has a single count. The rearrangement joins TRBV6-4 to TRBJ1-2; 9 bases map to TRBD1. V was pared by 7 bases and J by 3 bases, with 6 bases of the junction left unmatched. The CDR3 is 14 residues long. Germline V CDR1 and CDR2: MRHNA, SNTAGT. The CDR3 loop is CASNLRDRDYGYTF. The CDR3 region has the DNA TGTGCCAGCAACCTCCGGGACAGGGACTATGGCTACACCTTC.